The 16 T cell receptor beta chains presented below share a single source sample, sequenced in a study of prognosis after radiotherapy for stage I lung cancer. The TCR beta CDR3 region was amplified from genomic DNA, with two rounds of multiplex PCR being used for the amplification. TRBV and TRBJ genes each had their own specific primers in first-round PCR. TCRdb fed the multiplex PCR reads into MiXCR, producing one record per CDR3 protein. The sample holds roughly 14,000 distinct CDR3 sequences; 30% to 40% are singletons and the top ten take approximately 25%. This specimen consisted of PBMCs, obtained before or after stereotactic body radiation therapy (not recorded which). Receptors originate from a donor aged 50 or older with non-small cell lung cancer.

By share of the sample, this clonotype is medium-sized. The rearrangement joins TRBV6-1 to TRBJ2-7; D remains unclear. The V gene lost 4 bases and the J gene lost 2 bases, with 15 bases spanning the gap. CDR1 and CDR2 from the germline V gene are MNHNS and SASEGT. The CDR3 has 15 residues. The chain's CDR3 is CASSVLSAEPYEQYF. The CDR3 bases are TGTGCCAGCAGTGTTTTGTCGGCAGAGCCCTACGAGCAGTACTTC.

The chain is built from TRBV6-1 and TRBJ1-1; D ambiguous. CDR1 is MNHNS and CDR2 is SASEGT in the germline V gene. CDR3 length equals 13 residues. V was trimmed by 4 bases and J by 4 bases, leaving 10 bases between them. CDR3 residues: CASSVELVTEAFF. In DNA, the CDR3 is TGTGCCAGCAGTGTGGAATTGGTCACTGAAGCTTTCTTT.

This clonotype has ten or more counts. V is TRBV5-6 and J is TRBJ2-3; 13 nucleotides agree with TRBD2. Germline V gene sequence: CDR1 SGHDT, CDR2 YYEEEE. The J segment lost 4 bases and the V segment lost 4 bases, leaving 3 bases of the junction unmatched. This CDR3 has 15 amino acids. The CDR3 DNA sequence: TGTGCCAGCAGCCTGGGACTAGCGGGGCCAGATACGCAGTATTTT. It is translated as CASSLGLAGPDTQYF.

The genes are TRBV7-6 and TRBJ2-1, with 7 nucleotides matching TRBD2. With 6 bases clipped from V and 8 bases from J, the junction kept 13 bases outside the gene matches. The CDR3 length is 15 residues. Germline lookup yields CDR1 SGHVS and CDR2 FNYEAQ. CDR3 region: CASRSQSERGYEQFF. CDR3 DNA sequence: TGTGCCAGCAGATCACAGAGTGAGCGGGGTTATGAGCAGTTCTTC.

CDR3 coding DNA: TGCAGTGCTAACGAGCTAGCGTTCGAGCAGTACTTC. It specifies CSANELAFEQYF. The chain has TRBV20-1 and TRBJ2-7, with a possible D match to TRBD2 (6 bases). Germline V gene sequence: CDR1 DFQATT, CDR2 SNEGSKA (reference sequence). The CDR3 contains 12 residues. Deletions cut 4 bases from V and 6 bases from J, with 13 bases between.

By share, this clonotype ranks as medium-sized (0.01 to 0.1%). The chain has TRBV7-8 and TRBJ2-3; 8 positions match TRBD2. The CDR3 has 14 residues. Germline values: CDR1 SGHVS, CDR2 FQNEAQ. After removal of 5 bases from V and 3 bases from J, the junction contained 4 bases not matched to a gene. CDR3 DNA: TGTGCCAGCAGCGTTAGCGGGATTACAGATACGCAGTATTTT. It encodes CASSVSGITDTQYF.

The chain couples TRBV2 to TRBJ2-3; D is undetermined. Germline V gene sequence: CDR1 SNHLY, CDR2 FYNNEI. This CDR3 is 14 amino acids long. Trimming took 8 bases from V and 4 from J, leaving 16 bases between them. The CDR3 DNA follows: TGTGCCAGCCAGGTCGGGTACAGCGCAGATACGCAGTATTTT. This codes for CASQVGYSADTQYF.

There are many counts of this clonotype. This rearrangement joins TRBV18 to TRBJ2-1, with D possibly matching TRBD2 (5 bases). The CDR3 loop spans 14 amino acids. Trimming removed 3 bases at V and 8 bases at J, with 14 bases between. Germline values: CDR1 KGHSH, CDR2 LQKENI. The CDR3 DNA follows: TGTGCCAGCTCACCCGGACTGGGGTCGCATGAGCAGTTCTTC. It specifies CASSPGLGSHEQFF. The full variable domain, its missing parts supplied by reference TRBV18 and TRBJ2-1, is NAGVMQNPRHLVRRRGQEARLRCSPMKGHSHVYWYRQLPEEGLKFMVYLQKENIIDESGMPKERFSAEFPKEGPSILRIQQVVRGDSAAYFCASSPGLGSHEQFFGPGTRLTVL.

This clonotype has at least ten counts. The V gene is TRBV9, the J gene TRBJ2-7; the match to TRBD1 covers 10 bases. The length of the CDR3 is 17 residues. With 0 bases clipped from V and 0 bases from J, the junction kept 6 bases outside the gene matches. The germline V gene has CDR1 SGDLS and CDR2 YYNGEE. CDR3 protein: CASSVGQGAPSSYEQYF. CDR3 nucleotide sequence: TGTGCCAGCAGCGTAGGACAGGGGGCCCCAAGCTCCTACGAGCAGTACTTC.

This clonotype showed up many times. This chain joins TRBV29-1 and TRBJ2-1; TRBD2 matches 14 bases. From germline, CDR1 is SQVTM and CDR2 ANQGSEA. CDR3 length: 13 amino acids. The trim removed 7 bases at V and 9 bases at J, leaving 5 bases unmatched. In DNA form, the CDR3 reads TGCAGCGCGGGTGGACTAGCGGGAGGTGAGCAGTTCTTC. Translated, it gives CSAGGLAGGEQFF.

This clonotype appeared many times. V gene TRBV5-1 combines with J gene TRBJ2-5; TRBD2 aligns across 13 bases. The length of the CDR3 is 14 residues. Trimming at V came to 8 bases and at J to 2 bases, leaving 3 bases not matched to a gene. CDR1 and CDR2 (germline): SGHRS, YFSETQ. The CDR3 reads CASTGLAGQETQYF. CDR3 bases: TGCGCCAGTACGGGACTAGCGGGACAAGAGACCCAGTACTTC.

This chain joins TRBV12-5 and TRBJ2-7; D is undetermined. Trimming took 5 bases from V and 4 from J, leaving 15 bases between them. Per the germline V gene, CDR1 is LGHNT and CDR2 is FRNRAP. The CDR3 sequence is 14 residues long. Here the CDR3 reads CASGPPVADYEQYF. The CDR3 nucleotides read TGTGCTAGTGGTCCCCCCGTGGCAGATTACGAGCAGTACTTC.

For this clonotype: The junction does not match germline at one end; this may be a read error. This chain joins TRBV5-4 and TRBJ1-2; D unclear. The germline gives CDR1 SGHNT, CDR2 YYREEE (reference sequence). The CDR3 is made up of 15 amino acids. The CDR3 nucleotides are TGTGCCAGCAGCTTGGTTTTTGGGTTAGATTATGTCTACACCTTC. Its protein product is CASSLVFGLDYVYTF.

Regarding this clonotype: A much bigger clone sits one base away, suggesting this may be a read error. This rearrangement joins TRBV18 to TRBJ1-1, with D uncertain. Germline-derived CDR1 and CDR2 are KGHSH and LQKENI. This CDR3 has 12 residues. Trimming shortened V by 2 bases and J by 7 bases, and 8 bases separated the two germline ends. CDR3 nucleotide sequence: TGTGCCAGCTCACCAGGAATGTGTGAAGCTTTCTTT. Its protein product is CASSPGMCEAFF. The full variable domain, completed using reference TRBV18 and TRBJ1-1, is NAGVMQNPRHLVRRRGQEARLRCSPMKGHSHVYWYRQLPEEGLKFMVYLQKENIIDESGMPKERFSAEFPKEGPSILRIQQVVRGDSAAYFCASSPGMCEAFFGQGTRLTVV.

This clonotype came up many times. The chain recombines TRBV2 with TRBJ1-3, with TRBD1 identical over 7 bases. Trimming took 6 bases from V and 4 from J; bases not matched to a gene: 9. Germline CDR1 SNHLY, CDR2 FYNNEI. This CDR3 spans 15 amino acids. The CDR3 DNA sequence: TGTGCCAGCAGGAACGACAGGGAACCAGGAAACACCATATATTTT. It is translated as CASRNDREPGNTIYF.

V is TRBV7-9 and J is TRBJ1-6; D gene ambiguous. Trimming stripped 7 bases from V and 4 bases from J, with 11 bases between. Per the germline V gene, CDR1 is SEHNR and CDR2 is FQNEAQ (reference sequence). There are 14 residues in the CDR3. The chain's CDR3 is CASNTPWYNSPLHF. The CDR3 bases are TGTGCCAGCAACACCCCGTGGTATAATTCACCCCTCCACTTT.